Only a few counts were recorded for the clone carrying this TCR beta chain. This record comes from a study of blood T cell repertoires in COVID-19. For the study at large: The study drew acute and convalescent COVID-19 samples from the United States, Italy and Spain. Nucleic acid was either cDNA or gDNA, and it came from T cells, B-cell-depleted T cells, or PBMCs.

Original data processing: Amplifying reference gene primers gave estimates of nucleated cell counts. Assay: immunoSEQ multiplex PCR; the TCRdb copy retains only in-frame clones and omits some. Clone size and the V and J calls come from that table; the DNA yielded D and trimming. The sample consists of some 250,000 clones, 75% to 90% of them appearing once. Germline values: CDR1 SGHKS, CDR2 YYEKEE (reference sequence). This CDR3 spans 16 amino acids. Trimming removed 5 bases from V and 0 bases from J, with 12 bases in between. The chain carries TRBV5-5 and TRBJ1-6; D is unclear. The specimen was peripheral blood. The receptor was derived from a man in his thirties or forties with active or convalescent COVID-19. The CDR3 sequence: CASSVTYSSYNSPLHF. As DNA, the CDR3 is TGTGCCAGCAGTGTCACGTATAGCTCCTATAATTCACCCCTCCACTTT. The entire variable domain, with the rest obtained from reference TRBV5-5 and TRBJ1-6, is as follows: DAGVTQSPTHLIKTRGQQVTLRCSPISGHKSVSWYQQVLGQGPQFIFQYYEKEERGRGNFPDRFSARQFPNYSSELNVNALLLGDSALYLCASSVTYSSYNSPLHFGNGTRLTVT.